The 24 T cell receptor beta chains listed next were all sequenced from one sample in a study of blood T cell repertoires in COVID-19 (dated by TCRdb to about 2020). Library generation was performed with the immunoSEQ multiplex PCR assay. In its TCRdb copy, this immuneACCESS table keeps in-frame sequences only and misses some clones. Where compared with another copy, unresolved V genes explain less than half of these, and the others have no known cause. The sample yields approximately 63,000 clones; around nine tenths were counted once. Jointly, the top ten make up roughly 20% of the sample. Sequencing was performed on peripheral blood. The source of these receptors is a woman older than 75 with active COVID-19.

The rearrangement links TRBV18 to TRBJ2-7; 13 bases align to TRBD2. Per germline, CDR1 KGHSH and CDR2 LQKENI. With 6 bases clipped from V and 11 bases from J, the junction kept 13 bases outside the gene matches. The CDR3 runs 15 residues. For the CDR3, the DNA is TGTGCCAGCTCCCCTGGACTAGCGGGGGTAGCGAGGGAGTACTTC. Residues: CASSPGLAGVAREYF. Supplemented by reference TRBV18 and TRBJ2-7, the full variable domain reads NAGVMQNPRHLVRRRGQEARLRCSPMKGHSHVYWYRQLPEEGLKFMVYLQKENIIDESGMPKERFSAEFPKEGPSILRIQQVVRGDSAAYFCASSPGLAGVAREYFGPGTRLTVT.

The rearrangement links TRBV4-2 to TRBJ2-1, with TRBD2 matching over 14 bases. This CDR3 is 18 amino acids long. Trimming cost V 4 bases and J 8 bases; bases outside gene matches: 13. Germline V gives CDR1 LGHNA, CDR2 YNFKEQ. In DNA, the CDR3 is TGTGCCAGCAGCCCAAGACTAGCGGGGGGGTATGAGGAAGATGAGCAGTTCTTC. It codes for CASSPRLAGGYEEDEQFF.

The chain uses TRBV5-1 and TRBJ2-4, with 10 bases identical to TRBD1. Germline values: CDR1 SGHRS, CDR2 YFSETQ. CDR3 size: 16 residues. The junction had 14 bases not matched to a gene; V was cut back by 4 bases and J by 10 bases. CDR3 DNA: TGCGCCAGCAGCCCCGAGATAGGGACAGGGGTCAGAATTCAGTACTTC. This gives the protein CASSPEIGTGVRIQYF.

The gene calls are TRBV28 and TRBJ1-2, with a possible D match to TRBD1 (5 bases). Germline CDR1 reads MDHEN; CDR2 reads SYDVKM. Trimming removed 5 bases from V and 6 bases from J, with 16 bases in between. This CDR3 has 14 residues. CDR3 sequence (DNA): TGTGCCAGCAGTAAAGGGAAGGACACCAATGGCTACACCTTC. This codes for CASSKGKDTNGYTF.

This clone showed up just a few times. The chain uses TRBV9 and TRBJ1-1; TRBD1 matches at 7 bases. Losses at the gene ends were 0 bases for V and 5 bases for J; bases not matched to a gene: 7. The CDR3 length is 15 residues. Germline CDR1 and CDR2: SGDLS and YYNGEE. Written as DNA, the CDR3 is TGTGCCAGCAGCGTAGACAGGGGAGGAGGAACTGAAGCTTTCTTT. Its translation is CASSVDRGGGTEAFF.

This clone was seen more than once but under ten times. The rearrangement uses TRBV7-8 and TRBJ2-2, with 7 nucleotides matching TRBD2. Losses at the gene ends were 5 bases for V and 2 bases for J; bases not matched to a gene: 8. This CDR3 has 16 residues. Germline V gene lookup returns CDR1 SGHVS and CDR2 FQNEAQ. CDR3 DNA sequence: TGTGCCAGCAGCCCCAGCCCGGGACTAAACACCGGGGAGCTGTTTTTT. It translates to CASSPSPGLNTGELFF.

The chain joins TRBV5-4 to TRBJ2-3, with 13 bases aligning to TRBD2. V dropped 4 bases and J dropped 6; count of bases not matched to a gene: 8. The CDR3 totals 16 residues. Germline CDR1 and CDR2: SGHNT and YYREEE (reference sequence). CDR3 nucleotide sequence: TGTGCCAGCAGCACCGCGGGACTAGCGGGGCATGATACGCAGTATTTT. Translating gives CASSTAGLAGHDTQYF.

The chain has TRBV6-5 and TRBJ1-6; 8 bases align to TRBD1. The germline CDR1 and CDR2 sequences are MNHEY and SVGAGI. The CDR3 is made up of 14 amino acids. J gave up 9 bases and V 2 bases, and 3 bases lay outside the gene matches. The CDR3 protein is CASSYDRGGSPLHF. The CDR3 DNA is TGTGCCAGCAGTTACGACAGGGGAGGTTCACCCCTCCACTTT.

This clone was seen a handful of times. The J gene is TRBJ2-3, the V gene TRBV28, with a weak D call TRBD2 (6 bases). The V and J ends lost 2 bases and 8 bases respectively, with 14 bases between them. Per germline, CDR1 MDHEN and CDR2 SYDVKM. The CDR3 length is 14 residues. The CDR3 coding sequence is TGTGCCAGCAGTTTAGGGGTCCTGGGGGGTACGCAGTATTTT. This encodes CASSLGVLGGTQYF.

This clone was recorded once. The chain carries TRBV6-5 and TRBJ2-5, with TRBD2 matching over 7 bases. The CDR3 is made up of 16 amino acids. With 2 bases clipped from V and 2 bases from J, the junction kept 8 bases outside the gene matches. In germline, CDR1 is MNHEY, CDR2 SVGAGI. CDR3 DNA sequence: TGTGCCAGCAGTTACGGGCCTAGCGGAGGTCAAGAGACCCAGTACTTC. This codes for CASSYGPSGGQETQYF.

The chain is built from TRBV9 and TRBJ2-1; 9 bases map to TRBD2. The germline CDR1 and CDR2 sequences are SGDLS and YYNGEE. The CDR3 is made up of 16 amino acids. V dropped 4 bases and J dropped 7; count of bases not matched to a gene: 12. In DNA form, the CDR3 reads TGTGCCAGCAGCCGCCTGGGCGGGGGGGCGTGGAATGAGCAGTTCTTC. Protein product: CASSRLGGGAWNEQFF.

The genes are TRBV5-6 and TRBJ2-2, with 8 bases aligning to TRBD2. The CDR3 spans 17 residues. Germline trimming cut 0 bases from V and 1 base from J; bases unmatched to any gene: 5. Germline-derived CDR1 and CDR2 are SGHDT and YYEEEE. CDR3 loop: CASSLAWLAGNTGELFF. CDR3 DNA: TGTGCCAGCAGCTTGGCTTGGCTAGCGGGGAACACCGGGGAGCTGTTTTTT.

V gene TRBV19 combines with J gene TRBJ1-6; 10 positions match TRBD1. The CDR3 has 14 amino acids. Losses at the gene ends were 3 bases for V and 10 bases for J; bases not matched to a gene: 3. Germline assignment: CDR1 LNHDA and CDR2 SQIVND (reference sequence). For the CDR3, the DNA is TGTGCCAGTAGTATGACAGGGGGCGTCTCACCCCTCCACTTT. The encoded protein is CASSMTGGVSPLHF. Complete variable domain (other parts from reference TRBV19 and TRBJ1-6): DGGITQSPKYLFRKEGQNVTLSCEQNLNHDAMYWYRQDPGQGLRLIYYSQIVNDFQKGDIAEGYSVSREKKESFPLTVTSAQKNPTAFYLCASSMTGGVSPLHFGNGTRLTVT.

The CDR3 DNA follows: TGTGCCAGCAGCTTAAGGGGGGGCCAGGAGACCCAGTACTTC. As protein: CASSLRGGQETQYF. The chain links TRBV13 to TRBJ2-5; weak D call: TRBD2 (7 bases). Trimming stripped 2 bases from V and 5 bases from J, with 12 bases between. CDR1 is PRHDT, CDR2 FYEKMQ, per germline (reference sequence). The CDR3 contains 14 residues.

This clone has only a few counts. CDR3 nucleotides: TGTGCCAGCAGCTTCGTGGAGTACGAGCAGTACTTC. This translates into CASSFVEYEQYF. J is TRBJ2-7 and V is TRBV7-9; no reliable D call. Trimming left V 3 bases short and J 4 bases short, with 7 bases between. Germline V CDR1 and CDR2: SEHNR, FQNEAQ (reference sequence). The CDR3 loop spans 12 amino acids.

CDR3 bases: TGTGCCAGCGCCCTCGTGACTAGCTCTTCTTTTCATGAGCAGTTCTTC. It encodes CASALVTSSSFHEQFF. The chain uses TRBV14 and TRBJ2-1, with 7 positions matching TRBD2. Trimming removed 8 bases from V and 8 bases from J; junction bases left unmatched: 18. The CDR3 covers 16 residues. CDR1 SGHDN and CDR2 FVKESK come from the germline V gene.

This clone came up once. The rearrangement links TRBV4-3 to TRBJ1-2; 9 bases align to TRBD1. V was pared by 4 bases and J by 8 bases, with 11 bases of the junction left unmatched. From germline, CDR1 is LGHNA and CDR2 YSLEER. The CDR3 is 15 amino acids. This CDR3 is CASSPQQGAPGGYTF. CDR3 DNA: TGCGCCAGCAGCCCCCAACAGGGGGCGCCGGGAGGCTACACCTTC.

V is TRBV5-6 and J is TRBJ2-2; D not certain. Trimming removed 1 base from V and 7 bases from J, with 8 bases in between. This CDR3 spans 13 amino acids. Germline loops: CDR1 SGHDT, CDR2 YYEEEE. CDR3 nucleotide sequence: TGTGCCAGCAGCTTGTCCCTTGTCGGGGAGCTGTTTTTT. Protein sequence: CASSLSLVGELFF.

This clone came up a few times. This rearrangement joins TRBV2 to TRBJ2-2; D remains ambiguous. Per the germline V gene, CDR1 is SNHLY and CDR2 is FYNNEI. V lost 5 bases, J lost 7 bases, and 8 bases lay in between. The CDR3 consists of 12 residues. CDR3 DNA: TGTGCCAGCAGTTCCAGTGGCGGGGAGCTGTTTTTT. Translated, it gives CASSSSGGELFF.

This clone was seen just once. This rearrangement joins TRBV7-9 to TRBJ2-1; D is unresolved. The CDR3 contains 16 residues. With 5 bases removed from V and 2 bases from J, the gap between germline ends came to 16 bases. Germline assignment: CDR1 SEHNR and CDR2 FQNEAQ (reference sequence). The CDR3 here is CASSQLIASPYNEQFF. DNA for the CDR3: TGTGCCAGCAGCCAACTCATAGCCTCTCCCTACAATGAGCAGTTCTTC. Full variable domain (missing parts from reference TRBV7-9 and TRBJ2-1): DTGVSQNPRHKITKRGQNVTFRCDPISEHNRLYWYRQTLGQGPEFLTYFQNEAQLEKSRLLSDRFSAERPKGSFSTLEIQRTEQGDSAMYLCASSQLIASPYNEQFFGPGTRLTVL.

The chain recombines TRBV4-3 with TRBJ1-4; D not resolved. V was cut by 4 bases and J by 8 bases, with 8 bases left in between. Germline CDR1 and CDR2: LGHNA and YSLEER. The CDR3 spans 12 residues. The CDR3 nucleotides are TGCGCCAGCAGCCCTCGAGGCGAAAAACTGTTTTTT. It translates to CASSPRGEKLFF.

This clone has a handful of counts. The chain employs TRBV2 and TRBJ1-1, with D perhaps matching TRBD1 (6 bases). V lost 8 bases and J 7 bases, leaving 11 bases between the germline ends. There are 11 residues in the CDR3. CDR1 and CDR2 from the germline V gene are SNHLY and FYNNEI. CDR3 nucleotide sequence: TGTGCCAGCGGGGGGGGGCTTGAAGCTTTCTTT. Its translation is CASGGGLEAFF.

The count of this clone is one. The rearrangement joins TRBV7-2 to TRBJ2-7; 8 bases agree with TRBD1. The CDR3 runs to 14 residues. Germline loops: CDR1 SGHTA, CDR2 FQGNSA. After removal of 5 bases from V and 6 bases from J, the junction contained 9 bases not matched to a gene. The CDR3 reads CASSPQTGVGEQYF. CDR3 nucleotides: TGTGCCAGCAGCCCCCAGACAGGGGTCGGCGAGCAGTACTTC.

In the case of this clone: The same CDR3 also results from other DNA sequences found in this sample. The chain links TRBV27 to TRBJ1-1; D possibly corresponds to TRBD1 (6 bases). Germline V gives CDR1 MNHEY, CDR2 SMNVEV (reference sequence). CDR3 size: 14 residues. Trimming removed 5 bases at V and 1 base at J, with 11 bases between. The CDR3 loop reads CASSANRENTEAFF. In DNA, the CDR3 is TGTGCCAGCAGTGCAAACAGGGAGAACACTGAAGCTTTCTTT.